The text below deals with one TCR beta chain. Its antigen is unidentified. Sequenced by immunoSEQ multiplex PCR; TCRdb stores in-frame clones only, minus some. The sample carries roughly 50,000 clones, around 93% recorded once. The source of the sample is a study of cytomegalovirus exposure and HLA in healthy donors. Study outcomes and limitations: According to a later analysis, TCR clusters from the first cohort tended to co-occur in the approximately 120 validation repertoires. The listing of roughly 160 TCR beta chains classed them as cytomegalovirus-associated.

The V segment lost 4 bases and the J segment 2 bases; nucleotides outside the gene matches: 9. This CDR3 is built from 18 residues. In germline, CDR1 is MGHRA, CDR2 YSYEKL. The receptor was isolated from a woman under 30 in good health and CMV-seropositive. The source material was PBMCs. The rearrangement uses TRBV4-1 and TRBJ2-5; 14 bases fit TRBD2. The CDR3 DNA is TGCGCCAGCAGCCCTAGACTAGCGGGGGGGCCGGGGCAAGAGACCCAGTACTTC. Amino acids: CASSPRLAGGPGQETQYF.